The 18 T cell receptor beta chains below all came from one sample that was sequenced in a study of T cell repertoires in cytomegalovirus infection. TCRdb analysed the reads with MiXCR anew, one entry per CDR3 protein. The sample includes 150,000 to 200,000 distinct CDR3 sequences, about an eighth of them seen just once. The sequenced sample consisted of PBMCs. The receptors shown here come from a human donor in good health (CMV status not recorded). Some clones in this sample may be carry-over from other donors' samples.

This clonotype was detected a few times. This sequence joins TRBV20-1 and TRBJ1-1, with unresolved D. This CDR3 spans 12 amino acids. Germline CDR1 DFQATT, CDR2 SNEGSKA (reference sequence). V was cut by 6 bases and J by 1 base, with 9 bases left in between. CDR3 DNA: TGCAGTGCCCTTAGGAAGAACACTGAAGCTTTCTTT. It encodes CSALRKNTEAFF.

This clonotype was seen many times. The CDR3 DNA reads TGTGCCAGCAGGGGAGTTGGACACGGATTCTACGAGCAGTACTTC. Encoded protein: CASRGVGHGFYEQYF. The chain recombines TRBV6-2 or TRBV6-3 with TRBJ2-7; D tentatively reads TRBD1 or TRBD2 (5 bases each). Trimming cost V 6 bases and J 3 bases, with 18 bases left between them. Germline CDR1 is MNHEY and CDR2 is SVGEGT. This CDR3 spans 15 amino acids.

The chain is built from TRBV25-1 and TRBJ2-5; 7 bases match TRBD1. Germline CDR1 reads MGHDK; CDR2 reads SYGVNS. The CDR3 is made up of 17 amino acids. Germline trimming cut 6 bases from V and 1 base from J; bases unmatched to any gene: 14. In nucleotides, the CDR3 is TGTGCCAGCAGCGACAAGTTGTTCCGACAGGGCCAAGAGACCCAGTACTTC. This gives the protein CASSDKLFRQGQETQYF.

This clonotype has more than one count but fewer than ten. The chain uses TRBV9 and TRBJ1-3, with no clear D. Germline loops: CDR1 SGDLS, CDR2 YYNGEE. V dropped 0 bases and J dropped 2 bases, with 18 bases sitting between them. This CDR3 has 18 residues. The CDR3 here is CASSVDPLGGMAGNTIYF. DNA of the CDR3: TGTGCCAGCAGCGTAGATCCCCTTGGTGGGATGGCTGGAAACACCATATATTTT. The entire variable domain, with the rest obtained from reference TRBV9 and TRBJ1-3, is as follows: DSGVTQTPKHLITATGQRVTLRCSPRSGDLSVYWYQQSLDQGLQFLIQYYNGEERAKGNILERFSAQQFPDLHSELNLSSLELGDSALYFCASSVDPLGGMAGNTIYFGEGSWLTVV.

In its sample, this clonotype was seen many times. The chain uses TRBV7-9 and TRBJ2-1; 8 nucleotides line up with TRBD2. CDR1 is SEHNR, CDR2 FQNEAQ, per germline (reference sequence). This CDR3 is built from 15 residues. J gave up 1 base and V 5 bases, and 4 bases lay outside the gene matches. CDR3 DNA sequence: TGTGCCAGCAGCCGTAGCGGGACTTCCTACAATGAGCAGTTCTTC. Amino acids: CASSRSGTSYNEQFF.

The chain has TRBV20-1 and TRBJ1-2; 10 bases are a match to TRBD1. CDR3 length equals 15 residues. Looked up from germline, CDR1 is DFQATT and CDR2 is SNEGSKA (reference sequence). The ends lost 1 base at V and 4 bases at J; junction bases unmatched: 6. The CDR3: CSARVKDRGVYGYTF. The CDR3 nucleotides read TGCAGTGCTAGAGTTAAGGACAGGGGGGTCTATGGCTACACCTTC.

This sequence joins TRBV5-1 and TRBJ2-5; D perhaps matches TRBD2 (5 bases). The CDR3 length is 15 residues. Trimming left V 0 bases short and J 4 bases short, with 13 bases between. Germline V CDR1 and CDR2: SGHRS, YFSETQ. The CDR3 DNA follows: TGCGCCAGCAGCTTGGCCCGGCTAGCCTCAGAGACCCAGTACTTC. Its protein is CASSLARLASETQYF. The full variable domain, completed using reference TRBV5-1 and TRBJ2-5, is KAGVTQTPRYLIKTRGQQVTLSCSPISGHRSVSWYQQTPGQGLQFLFEYFSETQRNKGNFPGRFSGRQFSNSRSEMNVSTLELGDSALYLCASSLARLASETQYFGPGTRLLVL.

This clonotype showed up many times. V usage is TRBV7-2 and J usage is TRBJ1-5; no clear D gene. CDR1 is SGHTA and CDR2 is FQGNSA in the germline V gene. Trimming cost V 1 base and J 1 base, with 11 bases left between them. This CDR3 region has 16 residues. The CDR3 protein is CASSLEKGVSNQPQHF. Written as DNA, the CDR3 is TGTGCCAGCAGCTTAGAGAAGGGCGTGAGCAATCAGCCCCAGCATTTT. Based on the CDR3 plus reference TRBV7-2 and TRBJ1-5, the full variable domain is GAGVSQSPSNKVTEKGKDVELRCDPISGHTALYWYRQSLGQGLEFLIYFQGNSAPDKSGLPSDRFSAERTGGSVSTLTIQRTQQEDSAVYLCASSLEKGVSNQPQHFGDGTRLSIL.

This chain connects TRBV18 to TRBJ1-1; the D is unclear. CDR1 and CDR2 (germline): KGHSH, LQKENI. This CDR3 spans 15 amino acids. V was clipped by 0 bases and J by 4 bases, with 12 bases between them. The CDR3 bases are TGTGCCAGCTCACCACCCTTCCCGAAGGGCACTGAAGCTTTCTTT. This translates into CASSPPFPKGTEAFF.

A few counts support this clonotype. V usage is TRBV25-1 and J usage is TRBJ1-4; 7 bases match TRBD1. CDR3 length: 16 residues. CDR1 is MGHDK and CDR2 is SYGVNS in the germline V gene. Trimming at V came to 3 bases and at J to 5 bases, leaving 9 bases not matched to a gene. The CDR3 DNA follows: TGTGCCAGCAGTGACCCACGGACAGGCGTAAATGAAAAACTGTTTTTT. It encodes CASSDPRTGVNEKLFF.

This clonotype was counted many times. The rearrangement links TRBV7-8 to TRBJ1-1, with D possibly TRBD1 on 5 matching bases. Germline V lookup: CDR1 SGHVS, CDR2 FQNEAQ. The CDR3 is made up of 15 amino acids. The V end was cut by 0 bases, the J end by 1 base, with 9 bases between. The CDR3 protein is CASSLAGRENTEAFF. In DNA, the CDR3 is TGTGCCAGCAGCTTAGCGGGACGGGAGAACACTGAAGCTTTCTTT.

In this sample, this clonotype turned up many times. This chain joins TRBV7-3 and TRBJ1-1, with 7 nucleotides matching TRBD1. CDR3 length: 15 amino acids. The ends lost 3 bases at V and 0 bases at J; junction bases unmatched: 4. The V gene's germline CDR1 is SGHTA and CDR2 FQGTGA. The CDR3 protein is CASSLTGRVNTEAFF. In nucleotides, the CDR3 is TGTGCCAGCAGCTTGACAGGGAGGGTGAACACTGAAGCTTTCTTT.

The V call is TRBV25-1, the J call TRBJ1-4; the match to TRBD1 covers 9 bases. CDR1 MGHDK and CDR2 SYGVNS come from the germline V gene. The V segment lost 1 base and the J segment 3 bases; nucleotides outside the gene matches: 6. The length of the CDR3 is 17 residues. Here the CDR3 reads CASSESRDRDSNEKLFF. DNA for the CDR3: TGTGCCAGCAGTGAATCCAGGGACAGGGATTCTAATGAAAAACTGTTTTTT.

The V and J genes are TRBV27 and TRBJ2-1, with 10 bases that match TRBD1. CDR1 MNHEY and CDR2 SMNVEV come from the germline V gene (reference sequence). V trimming: 7 bases; J trimming: 5 bases; junction bases outside the gene matches: 8. The CDR3 is made up of 15 amino acids. The CDR3 region has the DNA TGTGCCAGCACTTCACCGGGACAGGGGCACAATGAGCAGTTCTTC. Protein: CASTSPGQGHNEQFF.

This clonotype was seen ten or more times. V gene TRBV5-6 combines with J gene TRBJ1-2; no clear D gene. V was cut by 2 bases and J by 8 bases, with 7 bases left in between. The germline gives CDR1 SGHDT, CDR2 YYEEEE. This CDR3 comprises 11 residues. CDR3 nucleotide sequence: TGTGCCAGCAGCTTCCAGGAAGGCTACACCTTC. Protein: CASSFQEGYTF. Supplemented by reference TRBV5-6 and TRBJ1-2, the full variable domain reads DAGVTQSPTHLIKTRGQQVTLRCSPKSGHDTVSWYQQALGQGPQFIFQYYEEEERQRGNFPDRFSGHQFPNYSSELNVNALLLGDSALYLCASSFQEGYTFGSGTRLTVV.

CDR3 nucleotide sequence: TGCGCCAGCAGCCAAGTTACAGGGCTTGGCAATGAGCAGTTCTTC. Translation gives CASSQVTGLGNEQFF. The rearrangement joins TRBV4-1 to TRBJ2-1; D is perhaps TRBD1 (6 bases). The germline V gene encodes CDR1 MGHRA and CDR2 YSYEKL. Trimming left V 1 base short and J 6 bases short, with 13 bases between. CDR3 length: 15 residues.

This clonotype was found a few times. This chain connects TRBV29-1 to TRBJ1-2, with TRBD1 as a possible D gene (6 bases). The CDR3 covers 11 residues. V was shortened by 1 base and J by 8 bases, with 8 bases between the two germline ends. CDR1 SQVTM and CDR2 ANQGSEA come from the germline V gene. The CDR3 is CSVEAGVGYTF. DNA of the CDR3: TGCAGCGTTGAAGCAGGGGTAGGCTACACCTTC.

The table lists this clonotype with a few counts. V and J are TRBV29-1 and TRBJ2-7; D might be TRBD1 or TRBD2, each matching 5 bases. With 6 bases removed from V and 5 bases from J, the gap between germline ends came to 17 bases. CDR3 length: 13 residues. Germline V gives CDR1 SQVTM, CDR2 ANQGSEA. The CDR3: CSVYRDGPHEQYF. CDR3 nucleotides: TGCAGCGTCTACCGGGACGGCCCTCACGAGCAGTACTTC.